This record concerns one T cell receptor beta chain sequence. This clone has just one count. The specificity of this receptor is unknown. Base qualities are not recorded, but no much larger clone differs from it by a single base. This sample stems from a study of a mutant IDH1 vaccine in newly diagnosed glioma (dated by TCRdb to 2020 to 2022). The study in broad terms: Of the 30 to 35 treated patients, approximately 60% were male and roughly 38% were female, and a mean age of roughly 40 years was recorded. Before enrollment, most patients had been given radiochemotherapy with temozolomide as standard therapy, while the rest had received either radiotherapy alone or temozolomide alone. Longitudinal TCRB deep sequencing was done for 25 to 30 treated patients, wherever samples were available for exploratory analyses. Peripheral blood samples were drawn at six visits, namely V03 (baseline), V05, V07, V10, V12 and V13.

Counted from cysteine to phenylalanine, this CDR3 has 15 amino acids. The sequence is cut down to CDR3 DNA, 45 bases in frame from base 1. V and J lose 1 base and 4 bases, and a span of 13 bases separates them. CDR1 and CDR2 (SNHLY, FYNNEI) derive from the germline V gene. Libraries came from the immunoSEQ multiplex PCR assay. Rearranged TCR beta chain sequences were amplified using the hsTCRB Kit according to the manufacturer's protocol. An Illumina MiSeq was used to sequence the TCRB libraries. The paper's data handling went like this. Demultiplexing, trimming and gene mapping were performed with the kit vendor's proprietary platform. This immuneACCESS table, as held by TCRdb, lists in-frame sequences with V and J called but not all clones. Of the missing ones, under half trace to an unresolved V gene in checked studies; the others have no known cause. V, J and clone size derive from that table, while D and trimming were established from the DNA sequence. The sample table records over 55,000 clones; approximately 82% of these occur just once. In total, the top ten clones hold approximately 4.2% of the sample.

The meaning of the sample's time point label: baseline, week 1 (first vaccination visit). The sample's treatment or condition label is to be understood as: pre-vaccination baseline after standard-of-care therapy. All donors had newly diagnosed IDH1-mutant astrocytomas of WHO grade 3 or 4 that showed loss of nuclear ATRX. The samples were drawn from NOA16, a multicentre, single-arm, open-label phase I trial in Germany that tested a mutant IDH1 peptide vaccine in humans for the first time. Visit V03 blood draws served as the baseline sample for immunogenicity testing. Genomic DNA for TCRB sequencing was extracted from EDTA blood using the DNeasy Blood and Tissue Kit. The paper as a whole reports these results and caveats: Availability determined which PBMC samples were chosen for TCRB deep sequencing. Pseudoprogression appeared unrelated to alterations in the top peripheral T cell clonotypes detected by TCRB sequencing. Across multiple MHC alleles, vaccine-induced immune responses were seen in approximately 93% of patients. The authors noted that analyses of patient blood samples could not be reproduced because of sample limitations.

This receptor was taken from a young woman with glioma. Some clones in this sample may be carry-over from other donors' samples. The specimen was peripheral blood mononuclear cells (PBMCs), collected from a glioma patient treated with radiotherapy, temozolomide or both. In this chain, TRBV2 is recombined with TRBJ2-5, with the identity of the D gene unclear. The nucleotide sequence reads TGTGCCAGCAGTGAAGGAGGTGGGGAACGAGAGACCCAGTACTTC. Protein translation: CASSEGGGERETQYF.